This record concerns one T cell receptor (beta chain) sequence. Its antigen is not identified. CDR1 and CDR2 (germline): LGHNA, YNFKEQ. This CDR3 region has 18 residues. The V segment lost 0 bases and the J segment 4 bases; nucleotides outside the gene matches: 9. This sample was taken from a study of cytomegalovirus exposure and HLA in healthy donors. Study findings and constraints: Associated with cytomegalovirus, according to the listing, were 150 to 200 TCR beta chains. What TCR beta sequences reportedly achieved was accurate prediction of HLA-A and HLA-B alleles in most subjects.

Use of 60 Vbeta and 13 Jbeta primers characterized the PCR. The data were produced by immunoSEQ multiplex PCR, yet TCRdb's version contains in-frame clones alone and is incomplete. The sample lists 100,000 to 120,000 clones, 12% to 15% seen once, with around 0.9% in the top ten. The chain links TRBV4-2 to TRBJ2-2; TRBD2 matches at 9 bases. The sequenced material came from PBMCs. The clonotype comes from a female donor in good health and CMV-seronegative. CDR3 nucleotides: TGTGCCAGCAGCCAAGATGGGGGAGCGGGAGGCCCCACCGGGGAGCTGTTTTTT. It encodes CASSQDGGAGGPTGELFF.